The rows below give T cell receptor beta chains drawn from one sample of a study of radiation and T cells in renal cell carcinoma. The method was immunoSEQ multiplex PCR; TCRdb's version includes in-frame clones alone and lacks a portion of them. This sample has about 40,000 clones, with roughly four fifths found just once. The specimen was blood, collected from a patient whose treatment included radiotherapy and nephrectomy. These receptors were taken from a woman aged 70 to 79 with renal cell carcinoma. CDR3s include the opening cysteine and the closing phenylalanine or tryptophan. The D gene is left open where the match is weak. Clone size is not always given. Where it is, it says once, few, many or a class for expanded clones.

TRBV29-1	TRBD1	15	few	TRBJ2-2	TGCAGCGTTGAAACATGGACAGGGGGCACCGGGGAGCTGTTTTTT	CSVETWTGGTGELFF
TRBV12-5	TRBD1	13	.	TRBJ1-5	TGTGCTAGTGCCGGGACAGGCAATCAGCCCCAGCATTTT	CASAGTGNQPQHF
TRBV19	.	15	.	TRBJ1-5	TGTGCCAGTACAGAGACGGATTATAGCAATCAGCCCCAGCATTTT	CASTETDYSNQPQHF
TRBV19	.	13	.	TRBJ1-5	TGTGCCAGTAGTAGACAGGGCAATCAGCCCCAGCATTTT	CASSRQGNQPQHF
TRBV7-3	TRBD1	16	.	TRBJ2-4	TGTGCCAGCAGCTCCGGACAGGACATTACCAAAAACATTCAGTACTTC	CASSSGQDITKNIQYF
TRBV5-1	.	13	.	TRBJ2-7	TGCGCCAGCAGCGAGAACTCAGGCTACGAGCAGTACTTC	CASSENSGYEQYF
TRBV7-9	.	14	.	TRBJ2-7	TGTGCCAGCAGCTTAGGGCTGACGTCCTACGAGCAGTACTTC	CASSLGLTSYEQYF
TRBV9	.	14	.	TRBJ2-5	TGTGCCAGCAGCCCCAGTCGGGCCGTGGAGACCCAGTACTTC	CASSPSRAVETQYF
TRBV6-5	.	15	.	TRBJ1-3	TGTGCCAGCACCCCCAGGGGAGGAAGAGGAAACACCATATATTTT	CASTPRGGRGNTIYF
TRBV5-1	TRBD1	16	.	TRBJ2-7	TGCGCCAGCAGCTTGGGGCGGGACAGGGCCACCTACGAGCAGTACTTC	CASSLGRDRATYEQYF
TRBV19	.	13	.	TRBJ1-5	TGTGCCAGTACACCTTCACCGGGTCAGCCCCAGCATTTT	CASTPSPGQPQHF
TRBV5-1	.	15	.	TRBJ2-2	TGCGCCAGCAGCTTGTCGGCGGAGGGTGCCGGGGAGCTGTTTTTT	CASSLSAEGAGELFF
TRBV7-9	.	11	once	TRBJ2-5	TGTGCCAGCAGCAAGGGGGAGACCCAGTACTTC	CASSKGETQYF
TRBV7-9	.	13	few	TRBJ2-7	TGTGCCAGCAGAGACGGTCTAGCCTACGAGCAGTACTTC	CASRDGLAYEQYF
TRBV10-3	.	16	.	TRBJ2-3	TGTGCCATCAGTGAGACAATGGTCCCCCGGGAGGATACGCAGTATTTT	CAISETMVPREDTQYF
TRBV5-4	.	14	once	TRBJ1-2	TGTGCCAGCAACCCCTCGGGGACTAACTATGGCTACACCTTC	CASNPSGTNYGYTF
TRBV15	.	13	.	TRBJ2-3	TGTGCCACCCTCAAACTAGGCACAGATACGCAGTATTTT	CATLKLGTDTQYF
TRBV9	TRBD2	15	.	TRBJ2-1	TGTGCCAGCAGCCCCAGAGAGCGGGAGCCCAATGAGCAGTTCTTC	CASSPREREPNEQFF
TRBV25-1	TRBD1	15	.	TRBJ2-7	TGTGCCAGCAGCGACACCGGGACAGGGGCTGAAGAGCAGTACTTC	CASSDTGTGAEEQYF
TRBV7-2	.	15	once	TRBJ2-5	TGTGCCAGCAGCTCAGGGGGGACGAGGCGTGAGACCCAGTACTTC	CASSSGGTRRETQYF
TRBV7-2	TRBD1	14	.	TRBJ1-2	TGTGCCAGCAGCCACCGACAGGGCCAATATGGCTACACCTTC	CASSHRQGQYGYTF
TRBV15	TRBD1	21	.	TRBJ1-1	TGTGCCACCAGCAGAGACGCTACCGCGAGGGGGCGGAGGGACATGAACACTGAAGCTTTCTTT	CATSRDATARGRRDMNTEAFF
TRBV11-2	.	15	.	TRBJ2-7	TGTGCCAGCAGCTCACGCTCGCTGGGCGCCTACGAGCAGTACTTC	CASSSRSLGAYEQYF
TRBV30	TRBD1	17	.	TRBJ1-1	TGTGCCTGGAGTGACCAACAGGGGGCCCTTTTGAACACTGAAGCTTTCTTT	CAWSDQQGALLNTEAFF
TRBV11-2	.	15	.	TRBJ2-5	TGTGCCAGCAGCTCCCGCGGGGCCCTCCAAGAGACCCAGTACTTC	CASSSRGALQETQYF
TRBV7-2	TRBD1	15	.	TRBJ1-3	TGTGCCAGCAGCCCAGACAGGGGGCTTGGAAACACCATATATTTT	CASSPDRGLGNTIYF
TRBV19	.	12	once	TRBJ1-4	TGTGCCAGTAGTATGGTTAGTGAAAAACTGTTTTTT	CASSMVSEKLFF
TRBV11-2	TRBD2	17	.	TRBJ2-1	TGTGCCAGCAGCTTTAGGCGGGAGACCCTAATCAGCAATGAGCAGTTCTTC	CASSFRRETLISNEQFF
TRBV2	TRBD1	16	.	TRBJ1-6	TGTGCCAGCAGGCCTGCCGGGACAGGGAATAATTCACCCCTCCACTTT	CASRPAGTGNNSPLHF
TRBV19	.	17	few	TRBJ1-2	TGTGCCAGTAGTATGGGCGGTATGGACGCAACGGACTATGGCTACACCTTC	CASSMGGMDATDYGYTF
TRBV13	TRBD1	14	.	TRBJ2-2	TGTGCCAGCAGTCCGGGACAGGACACCGGGGAGCTGTTTTTT	CASSPGQDTGELFF
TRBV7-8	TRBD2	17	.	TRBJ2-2	TGTGCCAGCAGCCACTTTAGCGGGGGGGCCGCCACCGGGGAGCTGTTTTTT	CASSHFSGGAATGELFF
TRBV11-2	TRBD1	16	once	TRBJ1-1	TGTGCCAGCAGCCACGACAGGGGGCTAGGTGGAACTGAAGCTTTCTTT	CASSHDRGLGGTEAFF
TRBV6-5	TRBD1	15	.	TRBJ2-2	TGTGCCAGCAGCTCCGGGACAGGGGCCACCGGGGAGCTGTTTTTT	CASSSGTGATGELFF
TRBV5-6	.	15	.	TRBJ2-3	TGTGCCAGCAGCTTGCGTCTCGTTAACACAGATACGCAGTATTTT	CASSLRLVNTDTQYF
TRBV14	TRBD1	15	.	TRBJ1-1	TGTGCCAGCAGCCAAGGACAGGGAAGGAACACTGAAGCTTTCTTT	CASSQGQGRNTEAFF
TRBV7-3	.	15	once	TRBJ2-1	TGTGCCAGCAGCTCCGACCCCAACTCCTACAATGAGCAGTTCTTC	CASSSDPNSYNEQFF
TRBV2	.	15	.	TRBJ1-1	TGTGCCAGCAGTCGGGACCGCCGCTCGAACACTGAAGCTTTCTTT	CASSRDRRSNTEAFF
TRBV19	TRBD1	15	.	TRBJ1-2	TGTGCCAGTAGTATTGGGACAGGAGCTAACTATGGCTACACCTTC	CASSIGTGANYGYTF
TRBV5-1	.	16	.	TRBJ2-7	TGCGCCAGCAGCATGCAGTCTCCGATGAGAAATGGGGAGCAGTACTTC	CASSMQSPMRNGEQYF
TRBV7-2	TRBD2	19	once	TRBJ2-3	TGTGCCAGCAGCTCCTATAGCGCCCCCCTTGGCGGGAGGGCAGATACGCAGTATTTT	CASSSYSAPLGGRADTQYF